This T cell receptor beta chain was profiled in a study of blood T cell repertoires in COVID-19. Study background: The samples span acute and convalescent COVID-19 from the United States, Italy and Spain. T cells, B-cell-depleted T cells, or PBMCs provided the cDNA or gDNA that served as material.

In the authors' methods: Amplified reference gene primers provided the basis for estimating nucleated cell counts. The data were produced by immunoSEQ multiplex PCR, yet TCRdb's version contains in-frame clones alone and is incomplete. The V and J calls and clone size come from that table; D and trimming were worked out from the DNA. The data hold 400,000 to 450,000 clones, with around 86% observed a single time. The germline V and J ends were trimmed by 2 bases and 2 bases, with 7 bases remaining between them. CDR1 and CDR2 from the germline V gene are MGHDK and SYGVNS. CDR3 length: 14 residues. This clonotype was obtained from a woman younger than 45 with active or convalescent COVID-19. The chain links TRBV25-1 to TRBJ1-5; the D is unclear. Sequencing used peripheral blood. CDR3 region: CASSEAGGNQPQHF. The CDR3 coding sequence is TGTGCCAGCAGTGAAGCGGGCGGCAATCAGCCCCAGCATTTT.